A selection of T cell receptor beta chains follows, all from one sample in a study of T cell clones after liver transplantation. Repertoires were generated with immunoSEQ multiplex PCR, while TCRdb's copy carries only in-frame clones and drops some. Found here are roughly 60,000 clones, around three quarters of them singletons; the top ten hold 2.8%. The specimen comprised CD4+ T cells from blood, sampled at the approximately 16-month timepoint. The receptors were sampled from a human patient who received a liver transplant. The T cells may partly be graft donor cells. CDR3s include the opening cysteine and the closing phenylalanine or tryptophan. Each record gives: D gene, clone size, J gene, V gene, CDR3 DNA, CDR3 protein. D genes are given only for firm matches. Rows may omit the clone size; those that give it use once, few, many or a size class.

d_gene: .
abundance: .
j_gene: TRBJ2-3
v_gene: TRBV13
CDR3nt: TGTGCCAGCAGCAATCGGGGGGCCAGCACAGATACGCAGTATTTT
CDR3aa: CASSNRGASTDTQYF

d_gene: TRBD2
abundance: .
j_gene: TRBJ2-7
v_gene: TRBV28
CDR3nt: TGTGCCAGCAGCCCCGCGGGACTAGCGGTGTACGAGCAGTACTTC
CDR3aa: CASSPAGLAVYEQYF

d_gene: .
abundance: .
j_gene: TRBJ2-3
v_gene: TRBV6-1
CDR3nt: TGTGCCAGCAGTACTTATAGCGGCACAGATACGCAGTATTTT
CDR3aa: CASSTYSGTDTQYF

d_gene: .
abundance: .
j_gene: TRBJ1-5
v_gene: TRBV7-5
CDR3nt: TGTGCCAGAATCGCGGGAGGGCTAGATCAGCCCCAGCATTTT
CDR3aa: CARIAGGLDQPQHF

d_gene: .
abundance: .
j_gene: TRBJ1-5
v_gene: TRBV7-8
CDR3nt: TGTGCCAGCAGCTCGGACAGAAATCAGCCCCAGCATTTT
CDR3aa: CASSSDRNQPQHF

d_gene: .
abundance: once
j_gene: TRBJ2-4
v_gene: TRBV6-4
CDR3nt: TGTGCCAGCAACCCCGGGGTAGCCAAAAACATTCAGTACTTC
CDR3aa: CASNPGVAKNIQYF

d_gene: .
abundance: once
j_gene: TRBJ1-1
v_gene: TRBV2
CDR3nt: TGTGCCAGCAACTGGAAAAGGGCCACTGAAGCTTTCTTT
CDR3aa: CASNWKRATEAFF

d_gene: .
abundance: .
j_gene: TRBJ1-2
v_gene: TRBV30
CDR3nt: TGTGCCTGGAGTCTTCCGGGCGGATCTAACTATGGCTACACCTTC
CDR3aa: CAWSLPGGSNYGYTF

d_gene: TRBD1
abundance: .
j_gene: TRBJ1-6
v_gene: TRBV28
CDR3nt: TGTGCCTCCAGTAGGGGGCAATGGGATTCACCCCTCCACTTT
CDR3aa: CASSRGQWDSPLHF

d_gene: .
abundance: .
j_gene: TRBJ1-2
v_gene: TRBV2
CDR3nt: TGTGCCAGCACCCCGGGATTCGCTAACTATGGCTACACCTTC
CDR3aa: CASTPGFANYGYTF

d_gene: TRBD1
abundance: .
j_gene: TRBJ1-2
v_gene: TRBV30
CDR3nt: TGTGCCTGGAGTTCATCTGGACAGGGCCATGGCTACACCTTC
CDR3aa: CAWSSSGQGHGYTF

d_gene: .
abundance: .
j_gene: TRBJ2-5
v_gene: TRBV13
CDR3nt: TGTGCCAGCAGCTTACAGGGCGAACAAGAGACCCAGTACTTC
CDR3aa: CASSLQGEQETQYF

d_gene: .
abundance: .
j_gene: TRBJ2-1
v_gene: TRBV4-3
CDR3nt: TGCGCCAGCAGCCAATCCCGCAGCTCCTACAATGAGCAGTTCTTC
CDR3aa: CASSQSRSSYNEQFF

d_gene: .
abundance: .
j_gene: TRBJ1-1
v_gene: TRBV28
CDR3nt: TGTGCCAGCAGTTTAAGGGCCAGGGAGAAAAACACTGAAGCTTTCTTT
CDR3aa: CASSLRAREKNTEAFF

d_gene: TRBD1
abundance: .
j_gene: TRBJ2-1
v_gene: TRBV28
CDR3nt: TGTGCCAGCAGGACCGGACAGGGACGGAATGAGCAGTTCTTC
CDR3aa: CASRTGQGRNEQFF

d_gene: TRBD1
abundance: .
j_gene: TRBJ2-1
v_gene: TRBV13
CDR3nt: TGTGCCAGCAGCTTGGGGGACAGGGTAGGGAATGAGCAGTTCTTC
CDR3aa: CASSLGDRVGNEQFF

d_gene: .
abundance: once
j_gene: TRBJ1-2
v_gene: TRBV20-1
CDR3nt: TGCAGTGCTAGAGGCGTCTATGGCTACACCTTC
CDR3aa: CSARGVYGYTF

d_gene: .
abundance: .
j_gene: TRBJ2-2
v_gene: TRBV6-6
CDR3nt: TGTGCCAGCAGTTACGATGGGGTTGGGTTCACCGGGGAGCTGTTTTTT
CDR3aa: CASSYDGVGFTGELFF

d_gene: .
abundance: .
j_gene: TRBJ2-2
v_gene: TRBV5-5
CDR3nt: TGTGCCAGCAGCTTGGGGGCGAGCACCGGGGAGCTGTTTTTT
CDR3aa: CASSLGASTGELFF

d_gene: .
abundance: .
j_gene: TRBJ1-1
v_gene: TRBV10-3
CDR3nt: TGTGCCATCAGCGACGGTAACACTGAAGCTTTCTTT
CDR3aa: CAISDGNTEAFF

d_gene: .
abundance: .
j_gene: TRBJ1-1
v_gene: TRBV10-3
CDR3nt: TGTGCCATCAGAAATCAGAATGCCGGTGAAGCTTTCTTT
CDR3aa: CAIRNQNAGEAFF

d_gene: .
abundance: .
j_gene: TRBJ1-1
v_gene: TRBV28
CDR3nt: TGTGCCAGCAGTTTAGGGCACCCGAACACTGAAGCTTTCTTT
CDR3aa: CASSLGHPNTEAFF

d_gene: .
abundance: once
j_gene: TRBJ2-1
v_gene: TRBV6-6
CDR3nt: TGTGCCAGCAGAGCAGACTACGGGGGCGACAATGAGCAGTTCTTC
CDR3aa: CASRADYGGDNEQFF

d_gene: TRBD2
abundance: few
j_gene: TRBJ2-5
v_gene: TRBV2
CDR3nt: TGTGCCAGCAGAGAACGGGGGGGCCCGGAGACCCAGTACTTC
CDR3aa: CASRERGGPETQYF

d_gene: .
abundance: .
j_gene: TRBJ1-2
v_gene: TRBV19
CDR3nt: TGTGCCAGTAGTCAACTTCGAAATGGGGGCTACACCTTC
CDR3aa: CASSQLRNGGYTF

d_gene: .
abundance: few
j_gene: TRBJ2-3
v_gene: TRBV25-1
CDR3nt: TGTGCCAGATTCCGGTATTGTGGGGCGGTCGGCACAGATACGCAGTATTTT
CDR3aa: CARFRYCGAVGTDTQYF

d_gene: TRBD2
abundance: .
j_gene: TRBJ2-3
v_gene: TRBV5-1
CDR3nt: TGCGCCAGCAGCTCAAATACCGGGACTAGCGGCACAGATACGCAGTATTTT
CDR3aa: CASSSNTGTSGTDTQYF

d_gene: .
abundance: many
j_gene: TRBJ2-7
v_gene: TRBV19
CDR3nt: TGTGCCAGTAGTTCCAGGGTGGAAGGTTCCTACGAGCAGTACTTC
CDR3aa: CASSSRVEGSYEQYF

d_gene: .
abundance: .
j_gene: TRBJ1-5
v_gene: TRBV30
CDR3nt: TGTGCCTGGAGTGTACAGGGATATCAGCCCCAGCATTTT
CDR3aa: CAWSVQGYQPQHF

d_gene: .
abundance: once
j_gene: TRBJ2-6
v_gene: TRBV7-9
CDR3nt: TGTGCCAGCAGCCCAATCGAGGGGCGACGGTCTGGGGCCAACGTCCTGACTTTC
CDR3aa: CASSPIEGRRSGANVLTF

d_gene: TRBD1
abundance: .
j_gene: TRBJ2-7
v_gene: TRBV5-6
CDR3nt: TGTGCCAGCAGCCCCGCAGGGGGCGTTTACGAGCAGTACTTC
CDR3aa: CASSPAGGVYEQYF

d_gene: .
abundance: .
j_gene: TRBJ2-3
v_gene: TRBV28
CDR3nt: TGTGCCAGCAGTTCTTCATGGGATACGCAGTATTTT
CDR3aa: CASSSSWDTQYF

d_gene: .
abundance: .
j_gene: TRBJ2-3
v_gene: TRBV7-2
CDR3nt: TGTGCCAGCAGCTACGGACAGTCCTACACAGATACGCAGTATTTT
CDR3aa: CASSYGQSYTDTQYF

d_gene: .
abundance: .
j_gene: TRBJ1-2
v_gene: TRBV11-2
CDR3nt: TGTGCCAGCAGCCCCCTTCTTATAAGCACCAGGGGCCTTTACTATGGCTACACCTTC
CDR3aa: CASSPLLISTRGLYYGYTF

d_gene: TRBD2
abundance: .
j_gene: TRBJ2-2
v_gene: TRBV5-1
CDR3nt: TGCGCCAGCAGCTTGGCGGTAGCGGGCTTTACCGGGGAGCTGTTTTTT
CDR3aa: CASSLAVAGFTGELFF

d_gene: TRBD1
abundance: few
j_gene: TRBJ1-5
v_gene: TRBV6-6
CDR3nt: TGTGCCAGCACCGGACAGGGACGCAATCAGCCCCAGCATTTT
CDR3aa: CASTGQGRNQPQHF

d_gene: TRBD2
abundance: .
j_gene: TRBJ2-1
v_gene: TRBV30
CDR3nt: TGTGCCTGGAGTGTACCTCTAGCGGGATTGTATGAGTTCTTC
CDR3aa: CAWSVPLAGLYEFF

d_gene: TRBD1
abundance: .
j_gene: TRBJ1-2
v_gene: TRBV30
CDR3nt: TGTGCCTGGGGGACAGGGGGCGCCGGTGGCTACACCTTC
CDR3aa: CAWGTGGAGGYTF

d_gene: .
abundance: .
j_gene: TRBJ2-2
v_gene: TRBV19
CDR3nt: TGTGCCAGTAGGGACGCAGGTTACACCGGGGAGCTGTTTTTT
CDR3aa: CASRDAGYTGELFF